Sequencing of this T cell receptor beta chain was carried out in a study of radiation and T cells in renal cell carcinoma. Looking at the study overall: Nephrectomy followed 15 Gy stereotactic body radiation by 4 weeks. General observations from the study: Top tumor clonotypes rose in blood 2 weeks post-radiation, then contracted.

As for time point: baseline pretreatment blood. The treatment is: 15 Gy SBRT to primary tumor, nephrectomy 4 weeks later. This renal cell carcinoma was of the clear cell type. Repertoires were generated with immunoSEQ multiplex PCR, while TCRdb's copy carries only in-frame clones and drops some. The sample lists 100,000 to 150,000 clones, about four fifths seen once, with under 4% in the top ten. Comment on this clone: Its antigen is not identified.

Sequenced material: blood, taken from a patient whose treatment included radiotherapy and nephrectomy. This TCR was recovered from a woman aged 55-70 years with renal cell carcinoma.

CDR3: CASSWTGVNTEAFF. The DNA of the CDR3 is TGTGCCAGCAGTTGGACAGGGGTGAACACTGAAGCTTTCTTT. The chain couples TRBV28 to TRBJ1-1, with 9 bases aligning to TRBD1. V lost 4 bases and J lost 0; bases outside the gene matches: 0. CDR3 length: 14 residues. CDR1 and CDR2 from the germline V gene are MDHEN and SYDVKM.